A single sample is the source of the 28 T cell receptor beta chains below, sequenced in a study of technical replicates of blood from a handful of donors. The method was immunoSEQ multiplex PCR; TCRdb's version includes in-frame clones alone and lacks a portion of them. The top ten clones hold more than 4.5% of a sample with roughly 60,000 clones, just under 90% of them seen once. The sample comprised PBMCs. The source is a human donor in good health. Some clones in this sample may be carry-over from other donors' samples.

The V call is TRBV5-6, the J call TRBJ2-7; D uncertain. Trimming pared 5 bases from V and 0 bases from J, leaving 9 bases between. The CDR3 extends over 13 amino acids. Germline-derived CDR1 and CDR2 are SGHDT and YYEEEE. Here the CDR3 DNA reads TGTGCCAGCAGTTCGGGTTCCTCCTACGAGCAGTACTTC. Protein product: CASSSGSSYEQYF.

The chain recombines TRBV11-2 with TRBJ2-1, with 10 bases fitting TRBD2. The CDR3 spans 15 residues. Losses at the gene ends were 4 bases for V and 3 bases for J; bases not matched to a gene: 3. Germline values: CDR1 SGHAT, CDR2 FQNNGV. The DNA for the CDR3 is TGTGCCAGCAGCTCACTAGCGGGGAACTACAATGAGCAGTTCTTC. The encoded protein is CASSSLAGNYNEQFF.

J is TRBJ2-1 and V is TRBV9, with D possibly being TRBD1 (6 bases). The CDR3 totals 13 residues. Germline V lookup: CDR1 SGDLS, CDR2 YYNGEE. V was clipped by 0 bases and J by 10 bases, with 11 bases between them. The CDR3 DNA sequence: TGTGCCAGCAGCGTAGTAGGGGGTGGAGAGCAGTTCTTC. This codes for CASSVVGGGEQFF.

This clone is a singleton in its sample. This chain joins TRBV7-2 and TRBJ1-4; 9 bases align to TRBD1. CDR1 and CDR2 from the germline V gene are SGHTA and FQGNSA. V lost 5 bases to trimming and J lost 3 bases; unmatched junction nucleotides: 4. The CDR3 covers 15 residues. Written as DNA, the CDR3 is TGTGCCAGCAGCCCGGGACAGGGCCCTAATGAAAAACTGTTTTTT. Translating gives CASSPGQGPNEKLFF.

V and J are TRBV4-3 and TRBJ1-4, with D perhaps matching TRBD1 (6 bases). CDR3 length: 16 residues. Per the germline V gene, CDR1 is LGHNA and CDR2 is YSLEER. V was cut by 3 bases and J by 7 bases, with 18 bases left in between. CDR3 residues: CASSHVTGSGSEKLFF. CDR3 sequence (DNA): TGCGCCAGCAGCCATGTAACAGGGAGTGGTAGTGAAAAACTGTTTTTT.

This clone was recorded a few times. The rearrangement uses TRBV2 and TRBJ2-5; D is undetermined. Germline V gene sequence: CDR1 SNHLY, CDR2 FYNNEI. V was trimmed by 6 bases and J by 0 bases, leaving 5 bases between them. The CDR3 runs 12 residues. The DNA for the CDR3 is TGTGCCAGCAGCCGGGACCAAGAGACCCAGTACTTC. It specifies CASSRDQETQYF.

This chain uses TRBV5-1 with TRBJ1-2; 7 nucleotides align to TRBD1. The length of the CDR3 is 19 residues. The V segment lost 4 bases and the J segment 4 bases; nucleotides outside the gene matches: 22. Germline assignment: CDR1 SGHRS and CDR2 YFSETQ. The CDR3 region has the DNA TGCGCCAGCAGCGCCTACAGGGGACCTTATTTGGTAGGCGGCTATGGCTACACCTTC. Its protein product is CASSAYRGPYLVGGYGYTF.

This chain joins TRBV5-1 and TRBJ1-6; D unclear. The germline V and J ends were trimmed by 4 bases and 3 bases, with 17 bases remaining between them. This CDR3 region has 17 residues. Germline V gene lookup returns CDR1 SGHRS and CDR2 YFSETQ. Here the CDR3 DNA reads TGCGCCAGCAGCGTGACGGCGCAGGTGGTCTATAATTCACCCCTCCACTTT. This translates into CASSVTAQVVYNSPLHF.

This clone came up once. V is TRBV2 and J is TRBJ2-2, with 8 bases identical to TRBD1. The CDR3 consists of 15 residues. Trimming took 6 bases from V and 1 from J; bases not matched to a gene: 4. Per germline, CDR1 SNHLY and CDR2 FYNNEI. This chain's CDR3 is CASRADRVNTGELFF. Written as DNA, the CDR3 is TGTGCCAGCAGGGCGGACAGGGTGAACACCGGGGAGCTGTTTTTT.

The chain is built from TRBV9 and TRBJ1-3; 7 nucleotides match TRBD1. Unmatched junction bases numbered 7, after V lost 0 bases and J lost 1 base. Looked up from germline, CDR1 is SGDLS and CDR2 is YYNGEE. The CDR3 has 17 amino acids. The CDR3 bases are TGTGCCAGCAGCGTAGCTCCCCAGGGACAGTCTGGAAACACCATATATTTT. Its protein is CASSVAPQGQSGNTIYF.

The rearrangement links TRBV6-6 to TRBJ2-2; D is ambiguous. Germline CDR1 reads MNHNY; CDR2 reads SVGAGI (reference sequence). The CDR3 contains 11 residues. Trimming cost V 10 bases and J 0 bases, with 3 bases left between them. CDR3 DNA: TGTGCCACCGCGAACACCGGGGAGCTGTTTTTT. Its protein is CATANTGELFF.

The V and J genes are TRBV5-1 and TRBJ2-3; D gene uncertain. The CDR3 covers 14 residues. The germline gives CDR1 SGHRS, CDR2 YFSETQ. The germline V and J ends were trimmed by 6 bases and 7 bases, with 18 bases remaining between them. The CDR3, as DNA: TGCGCCAGCACCCCCCAAGTCAGCGTAAATACGCAGTATTTT. Translation: CASTPQVSVNTQYF.

The chain is built from TRBV5-6 and TRBJ2-1; possibly TRBD1 for D (6 bases). The length of the CDR3 is 14 residues. Germline V lookup: CDR1 SGHDT, CDR2 YYEEEE. With 4 bases removed from V and 10 bases from J, the gap between germline ends came to 18 bases. The CDR3 region is CASSLNRAGLEQFF. CDR3 sequence (DNA): TGTGCCAGCAGCCTCAACAGGGCGGGTTTAGAGCAGTTCTTC. The whole variable domain, remainder taken from reference TRBV5-6 and TRBJ2-1, is DAGVTQSPTHLIKTRGQQVTLRCSPKSGHDTVSWYQQALGQGPQFIFQYYEEEERQRGNFPDRFSGHQFPNYSSELNVNALLLGDSALYLCASSLNRAGLEQFFGPGTRLTVL.

The chain employs TRBV5-8 and TRBJ2-5; maybe TRBD2 (6 bases). Germline lookup yields CDR1 SGHTS and CDR2 YDEGEE. With 4 bases removed from V and 2 bases from J, the gap between germline ends came to 18 bases. This CDR3 is built from 16 residues. DNA of the CDR3: TGTGCCAGCAGCGGACGTGAAATCCGGGGGCAAGAGACCCAGTACTTC. Its translation: CASSGREIRGQETQYF.

The chain recombines TRBV19 with TRBJ2-1, with 7 bases aligning to TRBD1. This CDR3 is 17 amino acids long. Per germline, CDR1 LNHDA and CDR2 SQIVND (reference sequence). Trimming at V came to 5 bases and at J to 6 bases, leaving 16 bases not matched to a gene. The CDR3 protein is CASSLTIFRTGPNEQFF. As DNA, the CDR3 is TGTGCCAGTAGTCTCACTATATTTCGGACAGGTCCCAATGAGCAGTTCTTC.

This clone showed up just once. The chain couples TRBV5-1 to TRBJ2-3; maybe TRBD1 (5 bases). Germline values: CDR1 SGHRS, CDR2 YFSETQ. This CDR3 region has 15 residues. The V and J ends lost 9 bases and 1 base respectively, with 18 bases between them. The CDR3, as DNA: TGCGCCACCTGTACAGTTGACAGTCGCACAGATACGCAGTATTTT. This sequence encodes CATCTVDSRTDTQYF.

The V gene is TRBV28, the J gene TRBJ2-5, with TRBD1 matching 7 bases. The ends lost 7 bases at V and 7 bases at J; junction bases unmatched: 12. Germline V lookup: CDR1 MDHEN, CDR2 SYDVKM. This CDR3 comprises 14 residues. The CDR3 reads CASTTFTGVGTQYF. The CDR3 coding sequence is TGTGCCAGCACTACTTTTACAGGGGTCGGGACCCAGTACTTC.

The CDR3 coding sequence is TGTGCCAGCAGGGAGGGAGAGTACTATGGCTACACCTTC. Translated: CASREGEYYGYTF. The chain combines TRBV2 with TRBJ1-2; D gene unclear. Germline V gene data show CDR1 as SNHLY and CDR2 as FYNNEI. V shed 6 bases and J shed 3 bases, with 11 bases lying between them. This CDR3 comprises 13 residues.

The CDR3 loop is CASSAGGKSPLHF. DNA for the CDR3: TGTGCCAGTAGTGCAGGGGGCAAATCACCCCTCCACTTT. The J gene is TRBJ1-6, the V gene TRBV19, with 8 bases aligning to TRBD1. Germline values: CDR1 LNHDA, CDR2 SQIVND (reference sequence). J lost 10 bases, V lost 5 bases, and 4 bases had no gene match. This CDR3 region has 13 residues.

The genes are TRBV5-1 and TRBJ2-1, with D possibly matching TRBD2 (5 bases). Germline V gene lookup returns CDR1 SGHRS and CDR2 YFSETQ. The length of the CDR3 is 11 residues. Between the trimmed V and J ends, which lost 5 bases and 8 bases, there was a span of 8 bases. The CDR3 coding sequence is TGCGCCAGCAGACTAGAGGATGAGCAGTTCTTC. Its translation is CASRLEDEQFF.

V and J are TRBV7-9 and TRBJ1-1; possible D gene TRBD1, 5 bases. Per germline, CDR1 SEHNR and CDR2 FQNEAQ (reference sequence). Trimming shortened V by 6 bases and J by 1 base, and 18 bases separated the two germline ends. There are 16 residues in the CDR3. The CDR3 region has the DNA TGTGCCAGCAGACCAGGGACCGGGGGGGAGAACACTGAAGCTTTCTTT. Protein: CASRPGTGGENTEAFF.

The CDR3 spells CASSTKQPGQGTEAFF. The DNA of the CDR3 is TGTGCCAGCTCAACAAAACAACCGGGACAGGGCACTGAAGCTTTCTTT. This rearrangement joins TRBV18 to TRBJ1-1, with 9 nucleotides matching TRBD1. V lost 5 bases to trimming and J lost 4 bases; unmatched junction nucleotides: 11. The CDR3 is made up of 16 amino acids. The germline V gene has CDR1 KGHSH and CDR2 LQKENI.

The rearrangement links TRBV6-4 to TRBJ2-1; 7 bases are shared with TRBD2. The CDR3 is 16 residues long. The ends lost 6 bases at V and 12 bases at J; junction bases unmatched: 20. Germline lookup yields CDR1 MRHNA and CDR2 SNTAGT. CDR3 amino acids: CASSDGLDGGPERQFF. As DNA, the CDR3 is TGTGCCAGCAGCGACGGACTAGATGGGGGACCGGAGAGGCAGTTCTTC.

In this sample, this clone is medium-sized. The CDR3 region has the DNA TGCGCCAGCAGCTCCGGACAGGGTGGGGACATTCAGTACTTC. Translating it yields CASSSGQGGDIQYF. This chain connects TRBV5-1 to TRBJ2-4; 8 positions agree with TRBD1. Germline CDR1 and CDR2: SGHRS and YFSETQ. With V trimmed by 3 bases and J by 8 bases, 7 bases remained unmatched. The CDR3 extends over 14 amino acids.

The V gene is TRBV5-4, the J gene TRBJ1-2; weak D call: TRBD1 (6 bases). V gave up 2 bases and J gave up 5 bases, with 10 bases separating them. The CDR3 has 13 amino acids. The germline V gene encodes CDR1 SGHNT and CDR2 YYREEE (reference sequence). DNA of the CDR3: TGTGCCAGCAGCTTCTTGGGGGCGTATGGCTACACCTTC. Its translation is CASSFLGAYGYTF. The whole variable domain, remainder taken from reference TRBV5-4 and TRBJ1-2, is ETGVTQSPTHLIKTRGQQVTLRCSSQSGHNTVSWYQQALGQGPQFIFQYYREEENGRGNFPPRFSGLQFPNYSSELNVNALELDDSALYLCASSFLGAYGYTFGSGTRLTVV.

The chain carries TRBV29-1 and TRBJ1-1; TRBD1 matches 8 bases. The length of the CDR3 is 16 residues. From germline, CDR1 is SQVTM and CDR2 ANQGSEA. V gave up 1 base and J gave up 0 bases; unmatched junction bases: 7. The CDR3 sequence is CSVEGQTGALNTEAFF. The CDR3 DNA follows: TGCAGCGTTGAAGGCCAGACAGGGGCCTTGAACACTGAAGCTTTCTTT.

This chain connects TRBV5-1 to TRBJ2-5, with TRBD2 matching over 8 bases. Germline V gives CDR1 SGHRS, CDR2 YFSETQ. The CDR3 is 15 residues long. V lost 0 bases, J lost 2 bases, and 3 bases stayed unmatched. CDR3 sequence: CASSLGGGGQETQYF. The CDR3 DNA reads as TGCGCCAGCAGCTTGGGAGGCGGGGGGCAAGAGACCCAGTACTTC.

This chain uses TRBV6-1 with TRBJ1-2, with TRBD1 matching over 7 bases. The trim removed 3 bases at V and 5 bases at J, leaving 15 bases unmatched. The CDR3 is 17 amino acids. Germline-derived CDR1 and CDR2 are MNHNS and SASEGT. CDR3: CASSDSGDPTGRYGYTF. For the CDR3, the DNA is TGTGCCAGCAGTGATAGCGGGGACCCGACAGGGCGATATGGCTACACCTTC.